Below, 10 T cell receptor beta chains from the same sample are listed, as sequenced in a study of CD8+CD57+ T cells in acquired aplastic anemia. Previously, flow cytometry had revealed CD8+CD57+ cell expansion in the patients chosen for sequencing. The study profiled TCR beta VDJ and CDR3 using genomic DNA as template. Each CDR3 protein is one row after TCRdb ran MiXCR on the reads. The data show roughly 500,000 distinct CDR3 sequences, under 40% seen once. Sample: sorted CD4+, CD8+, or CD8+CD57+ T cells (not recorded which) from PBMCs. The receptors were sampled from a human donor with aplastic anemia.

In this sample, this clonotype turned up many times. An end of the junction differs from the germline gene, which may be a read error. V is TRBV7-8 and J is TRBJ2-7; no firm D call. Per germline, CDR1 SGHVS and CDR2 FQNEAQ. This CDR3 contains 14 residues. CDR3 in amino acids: CASSFKTHSSEQYF. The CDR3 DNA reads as TGTGCCAGCAGCTTCAAGACGCACTCCTCCGAGCAGTACTTC.

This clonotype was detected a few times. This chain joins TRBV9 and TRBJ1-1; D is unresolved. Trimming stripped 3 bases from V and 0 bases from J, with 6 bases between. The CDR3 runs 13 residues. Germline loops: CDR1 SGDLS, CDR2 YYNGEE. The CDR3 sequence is CASSEEMNTEAFF. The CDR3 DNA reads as TGTGCCAGCAGCGAAGAGATGAACACTGAAGCTTTCTTT. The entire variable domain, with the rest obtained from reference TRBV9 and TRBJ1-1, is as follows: DSGVTQTPKHLITATGQRVTLRCSPRSGDLSVYWYQQSLDQGLQFLIQYYNGEERAKGNILERFSAQQFPDLHSELNLSSLELGDSALYFCASSEEMNTEAFFGQGTRLTVV.

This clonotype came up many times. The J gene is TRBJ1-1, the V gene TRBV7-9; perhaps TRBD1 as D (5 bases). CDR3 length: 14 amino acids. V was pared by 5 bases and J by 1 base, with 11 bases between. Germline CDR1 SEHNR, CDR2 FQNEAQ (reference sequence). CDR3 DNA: TGTGCCAGCAGCCCCTTCACAGGGAACACTGAAGCTTTCTTT. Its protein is CASSPFTGNTEAFF. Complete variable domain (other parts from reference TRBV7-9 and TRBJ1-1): DTGVSQNPRHKITKRGQNVTFRCDPISEHNRLYWYRQTLGQGPEFLTYFQNEAQLEKSRLLSDRFSAERPKGSFSTLEIQRTEQGDSAMYLCASSPFTGNTEAFFGQGTRLTVV.

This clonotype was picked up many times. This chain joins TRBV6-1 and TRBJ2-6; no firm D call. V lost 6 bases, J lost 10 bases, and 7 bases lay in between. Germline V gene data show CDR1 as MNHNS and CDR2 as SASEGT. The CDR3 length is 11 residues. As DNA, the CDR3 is TGTGCCAGCAGGGGGTCTAACGTCCTGACTTTC. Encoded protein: CASRGSNVLTF.

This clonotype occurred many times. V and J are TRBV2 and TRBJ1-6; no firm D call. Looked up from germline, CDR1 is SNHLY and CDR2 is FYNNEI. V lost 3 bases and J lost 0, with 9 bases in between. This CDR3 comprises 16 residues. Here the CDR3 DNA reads TGTGCCAGCAGTGACGGGAAGAGCTCCTATAATTCACCCCTCCACTTT. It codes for CASSDGKSSYNSPLHF.

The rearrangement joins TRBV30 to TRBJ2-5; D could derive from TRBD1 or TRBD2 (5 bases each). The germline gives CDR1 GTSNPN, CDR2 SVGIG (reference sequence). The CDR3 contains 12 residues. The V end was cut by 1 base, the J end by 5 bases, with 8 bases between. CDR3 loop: CAWSGGKETQYF. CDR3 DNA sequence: TGTGCCTGGAGTGGGGGGAAGGAGACCCAGTACTTC.

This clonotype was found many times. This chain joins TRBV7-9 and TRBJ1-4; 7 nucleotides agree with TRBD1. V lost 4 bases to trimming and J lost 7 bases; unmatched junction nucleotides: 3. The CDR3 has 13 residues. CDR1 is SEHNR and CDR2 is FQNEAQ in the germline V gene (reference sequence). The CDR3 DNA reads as TGTGCCAGCAGCTCGACAGGGAGTGAAAAACTGTTTTTT. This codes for CASSSTGSEKLFF.

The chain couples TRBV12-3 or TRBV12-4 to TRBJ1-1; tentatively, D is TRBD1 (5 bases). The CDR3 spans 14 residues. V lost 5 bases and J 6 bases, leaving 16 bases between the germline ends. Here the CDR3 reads CASSQTLGGAEAFF. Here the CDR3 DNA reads TGTGCCAGCAGTCAAACCCTGGGGGGGGCTGAAGCTTTCTTT.

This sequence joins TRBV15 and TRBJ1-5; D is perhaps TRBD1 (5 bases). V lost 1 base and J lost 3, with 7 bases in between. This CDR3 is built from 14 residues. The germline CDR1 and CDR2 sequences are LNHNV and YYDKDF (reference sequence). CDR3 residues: CATSRGTLNQPQHF. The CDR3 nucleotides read TGTGCCACCAGCAGAGGGACACTCAATCAGCCCCAGCATTTT.

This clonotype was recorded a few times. The CDR3 protein is CASSSTDRSSYEQYF. In DNA, the CDR3 is TGTGCCAGCAGCTCTACGGACAGGTCGTCCTACGAGCAGTACTTC. V usage is TRBV5-4 and J usage is TRBJ2-7, with 7 bases that match TRBD1. This CDR3 region has 15 residues. Germline trimming cut 3 bases from V and 1 base from J; bases unmatched to any gene: 7. The germline CDR1 and CDR2 sequences are SGHNT and YYREEE (reference sequence).